Presented here are 10 T cell receptor beta chains from one specimen sequenced in a study of spatial heterogeneity in lung cancer. Noted time point: blood at routine non-recurrence follow-up after resection. Each CDR3 protein is one row after TCRdb ran MiXCR on the 5' RACE reads. The profile shows 45,000 to 50,000 distinct CDR3 sequences, about an eighth of them singletons. The sample consisted of PBMCs, taken at follow-up. These receptors all stem from a male donor with early-stage non-small cell lung cancer.

Only a few counts were recorded for this clonotype. The genes are TRBV12-3 or TRBV12-4 and TRBJ2-2, with D possibly being TRBD2 (6 bases). V gave up 8 bases and J gave up 4 bases, with 11 bases separating them. CDR3 length: 13 amino acids. The CDR3: CASRWTITGELFF. The DNA for the CDR3 is TGTGCCAGCCGATGGACTATCACCGGGGAGCTGTTTTTT.

There are many counts of this clonotype. This chain uses TRBV5-1 with TRBJ2-7, with TRBD1 matching over 7 bases. This CDR3 region has 14 residues. Germline V lookup: CDR1 SGHRS, CDR2 YFSETQ. J gave up 4 bases and V 6 bases, and 10 bases lay outside the gene matches. The CDR3 protein is CASTSEGGPYEQYF. The DNA for the CDR3 is TGCGCCAGCACCTCGGAAGGGGGCCCTTACGAGCAGTACTTC.

This clonotype appeared a few times. The rearrangement joins TRBV28 to TRBJ1-2, with D perhaps TRBD1 (5 bases). Germline V gene sequence: CDR1 MDHEN, CDR2 SYDVKM. With 3 bases removed from V and 4 bases from J, the gap between germline ends came to 12 bases. This CDR3 is built from 14 residues. The CDR3 sequence: CASSLQGSAYGYTF. As DNA, the CDR3 is TGTGCCAGCAGTTTGCAGGGTTCTGCCTATGGCTACACCTTC.

J is TRBJ2-6 and V is TRBV28; the D gene could be TRBD1 or TRBD2 (5 bases each). Germline CDR1 is MDHEN and CDR2 is SYDVKM. The V end lost 7 bases, the J end lost 0 bases, and 10 bases lay between the germline ends. CDR3 size: 15 residues. The CDR3 DNA follows: TGTGCCAGCACCGGGGCCCACTCTGGGGCCAACGTCCTGACTTTC. Translated: CASTGAHSGANVLTF.

This clonotype was counted at least ten times. The rearrangement links TRBV9 to TRBJ2-1, with TRBD2 identical over 8 bases. V lost 2 bases and J lost 3; bases outside the gene matches: 4. CDR1 SGDLS and CDR2 YYNGEE come from the germline V gene. The CDR3 has 15 residues. The CDR3 region has the DNA TGTGCCAGCAGCGTGATGCGGGAGGTCTACAATGAGCAGTTCTTC. As protein: CASSVMREVYNEQFF.

CDR3 protein: CASTPDRNSYNSPLHF. As DNA, the CDR3 is TGTGCCAGCACCCCCGACAGGAACTCTTATAATTCACCCCTCCACTTT. V gene TRBV6-9 combines with J gene TRBJ1-6; the D gene is possibly TRBD1 (6 bases). Trimming removed 7 bases at V and 4 bases at J, with 17 bases between. In germline, CDR1 is MNHGY, CDR2 SVAAGI. This CDR3 is 16 amino acids long.

This rearrangement joins TRBV6-2 or TRBV6-3 to TRBJ2-3, with 10 bases aligning to TRBD2. The CDR3 spans 16 residues. Germline lookup yields CDR1 MNHEY and CDR2 SVGEGT. J lost 6 bases, V lost 7 bases, and 13 bases had no gene match. The CDR3 here is CASIPLAGVSSDTQYF. CDR3 in DNA: TGTGCCAGCATTCCTCTAGCGGGAGTATCGTCGGATACGCAGTATTTT.

This clonotype was recorded a few times. The chain has TRBV6-6 and TRBJ2-7; the D gene could be TRBD1 or TRBD2 (6 bases each). V was pared by 10 bases and J by 4 bases, with 17 bases between. The germline CDR1 and CDR2 sequences are MNHNY and SVGAGI (reference sequence). The CDR3 sequence is 13 residues long. In DNA form, the CDR3 reads TGTGCCACGAAAGGGGGGAGCGGGTACGAGCAGTACTTC. It yields the protein CATKGGSGYEQYF.

This clonotype was seen a few times. The V call is TRBV6-2 or TRBV6-3, the J call TRBJ1-1; 7 bases map to TRBD1. The trim removed 7 bases at V and 1 base at J, leaving 3 bases unmatched. Per the germline V gene, CDR1 is MNHEY and CDR2 is SVGEGT. The CDR3 loop spans 13 amino acids. The CDR3 nucleotides are TGTGCCAGCATTCGGGACAGGAACACTGAAGCTTTCTTT. It specifies CASIRDRNTEAFF.

This clonotype was counted ten times or more. The CDR3 DNA reads TGTGCCAGCAGCCCGGGACAGGTGAACACCGGGGAGCTGTTTTTT. This codes for CASSPGQVNTGELFF. V usage is TRBV7-3 and J usage is TRBJ2-2; 8 bases match TRBD1. This CDR3 region has 15 residues. CDR1 SGHTA and CDR2 FQGTGA come from the germline V gene. With 5 bases clipped from V and 1 base from J, the junction kept 3 bases outside the gene matches.